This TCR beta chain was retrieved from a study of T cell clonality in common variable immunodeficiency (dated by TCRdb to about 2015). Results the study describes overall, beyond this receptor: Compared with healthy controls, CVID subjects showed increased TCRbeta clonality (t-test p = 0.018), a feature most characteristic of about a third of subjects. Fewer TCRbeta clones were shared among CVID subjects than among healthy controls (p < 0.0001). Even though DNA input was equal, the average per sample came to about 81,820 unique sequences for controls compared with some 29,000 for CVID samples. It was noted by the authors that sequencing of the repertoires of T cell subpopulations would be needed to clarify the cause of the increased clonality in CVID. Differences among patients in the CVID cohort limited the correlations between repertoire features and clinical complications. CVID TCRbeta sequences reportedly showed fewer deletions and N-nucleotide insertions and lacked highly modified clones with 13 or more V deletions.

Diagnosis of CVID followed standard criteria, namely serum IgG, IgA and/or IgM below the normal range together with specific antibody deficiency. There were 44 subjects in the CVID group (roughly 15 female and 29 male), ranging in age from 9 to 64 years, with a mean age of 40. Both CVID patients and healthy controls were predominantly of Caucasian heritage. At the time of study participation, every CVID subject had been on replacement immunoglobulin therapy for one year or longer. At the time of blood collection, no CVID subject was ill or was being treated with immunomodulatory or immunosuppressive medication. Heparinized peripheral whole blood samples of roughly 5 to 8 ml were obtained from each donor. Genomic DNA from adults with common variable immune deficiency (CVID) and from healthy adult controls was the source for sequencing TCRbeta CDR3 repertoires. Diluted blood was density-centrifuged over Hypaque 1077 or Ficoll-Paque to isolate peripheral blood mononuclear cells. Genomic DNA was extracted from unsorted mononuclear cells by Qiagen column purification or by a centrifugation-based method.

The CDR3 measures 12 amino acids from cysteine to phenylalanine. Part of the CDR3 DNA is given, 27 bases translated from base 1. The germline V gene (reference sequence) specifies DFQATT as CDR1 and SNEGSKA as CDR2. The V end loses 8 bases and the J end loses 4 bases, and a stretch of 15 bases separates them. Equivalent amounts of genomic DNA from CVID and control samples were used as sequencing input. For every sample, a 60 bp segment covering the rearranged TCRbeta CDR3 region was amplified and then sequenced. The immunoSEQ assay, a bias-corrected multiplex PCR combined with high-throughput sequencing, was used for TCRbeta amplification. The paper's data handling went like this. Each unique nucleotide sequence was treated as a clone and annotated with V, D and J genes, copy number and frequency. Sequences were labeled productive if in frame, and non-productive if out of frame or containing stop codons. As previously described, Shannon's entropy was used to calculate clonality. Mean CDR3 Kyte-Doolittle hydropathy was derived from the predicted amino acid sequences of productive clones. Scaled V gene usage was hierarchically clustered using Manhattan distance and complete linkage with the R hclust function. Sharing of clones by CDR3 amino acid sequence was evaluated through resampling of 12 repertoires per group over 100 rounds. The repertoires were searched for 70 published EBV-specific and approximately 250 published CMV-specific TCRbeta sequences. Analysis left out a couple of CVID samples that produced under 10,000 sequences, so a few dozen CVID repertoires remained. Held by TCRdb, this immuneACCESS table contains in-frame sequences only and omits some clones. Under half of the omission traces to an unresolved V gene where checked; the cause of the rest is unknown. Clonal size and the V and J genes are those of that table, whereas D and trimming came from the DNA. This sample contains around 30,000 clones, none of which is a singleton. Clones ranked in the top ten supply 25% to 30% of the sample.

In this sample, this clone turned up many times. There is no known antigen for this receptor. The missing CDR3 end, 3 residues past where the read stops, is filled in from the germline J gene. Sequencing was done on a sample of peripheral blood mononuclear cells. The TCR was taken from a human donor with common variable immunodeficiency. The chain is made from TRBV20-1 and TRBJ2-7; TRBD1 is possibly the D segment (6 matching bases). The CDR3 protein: CSPQGVGYEQYF. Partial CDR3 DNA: TGCAGTCCACAGGGCGTTGGATACGAG.